Below, 18 T cell receptor beta chains from the same sample are listed, as sequenced in a study of vaccination and CD4 T cells after COVID-19. What these receptors recognize is not known. Cultured CD4+ T cells had their DNA profiled by the Oncomine TCR Beta short-read assay. TCRdb re-called the PCR reads with MiXCR, one entry per CDR3 protein. The profile covers roughly 15,000 distinct CDR3 sequences, with roughly three fifths appearing a single time and approximately 7.4% taken by the ten largest. Treatment of the sample: approximately 9-day PBMC culture with coronavirus spike peptide pools or control peptides (ViraFEST assay). The sample consisted of CD4+ T cells from blood, cultured in vitro. The receptor set was obtained from a human donor who had recovered from COVID-19.

In this sample, this clonotype turned up a few times. The V call is TRBV5-5, the J call TRBJ2-1; 10 bases align to TRBD2. This CDR3 comprises 15 residues. CDR1 and CDR2 (germline): SGHKS, YYEKEE (reference sequence). V lost 2 bases and J lost 4; bases outside the gene matches: 3. The CDR3 sequence is CASSFRLAGYNEQFF. CDR3 DNA sequence: TGTGCCAGCAGCTTTCGACTAGCGGGTTACAATGAGCAGTTCTTC.

This clonotype was observed a handful of times. Compared with germline, one end of the junction differs, possibly owing to a read error. V and J are TRBV7-7 and TRBJ1-5; 10 nucleotides match TRBD1. The CDR3 length is 13 residues. Germline assignment: CDR1 SSHAT and CDR2 FNYEAQ (reference sequence). The CDR3 bases are TGTGCTAGCAAGACAGGGGGCACTCAGCCCCAGCATTTT. Protein: CASKTGGTQPQHF.

The rearrangement links TRBV25-1 to TRBJ2-5; 12 bases match TRBD2. With V trimmed by 2 bases and J by 5 bases, 6 bases remained unmatched. The length of the CDR3 is 16 residues. Germline V CDR1 and CDR2: MGHDK, SYGVNS. In DNA form, the CDR3 reads TGTGCCAGCAGTGAACCCCTAGCGGGAGGGCAGGAGACCCAGTACTTC. Translation: CASSEPLAGGQETQYF.

The sample holds one count of this clonotype. V and J are TRBV5-1 and TRBJ2-7; 10 positions agree with TRBD1. The CDR3 consists of 16 residues. V was pared by 4 bases and J by 0 bases, with 7 bases of the junction left unmatched. Germline CDR1 is SGHRS and CDR2 is YFSETQ. Here the CDR3 DNA reads TGCGCCAGCAGCCTGGAGGGACAGGGGAGCTCCTACGAGCAGTACTTC. It specifies CASSLEGQGSSYEQYF.

The chain combines TRBV27 with TRBJ1-1; D is ambiguous. CDR3 length equals 13 residues. CDR1 and CDR2 (germline): MNHEY, SMNVEV (reference sequence). Deletions cut 3 bases from V and 1 base from J, with 6 bases between. The CDR3 spells CASSFVENTEAFF. The CDR3 nucleotides are TGTGCCAGCAGTTTTGTCGAGAACACTGAAGCTTTCTTT.

This clonotype was observed a few times. This chain uses TRBV15 with TRBJ1-1; D is unclear. The CDR3 is made up of 15 amino acids. Germline CDR1 LNHNV, CDR2 YYDKDF (reference sequence). V was shortened by 0 bases and J by 7 bases, with 15 bases between the two germline ends. The CDR3 nucleotides read TGTGCCACCAGCAGAGATCAGGTCCGGGCTAGTGAAGCTTTCTTT. This gives the protein CATSRDQVRASEAFF.

Relative to its sample, this clonotype is medium-sized. This chain uses TRBV7-3 with TRBJ2-2; a possible D gene is TRBD1 (6 bases). CDR3 length: 16 amino acids. Germline V gene lookup returns CDR1 SGHTA and CDR2 FQGTGA. Trimming took 1 base from V and 7 from J, leaving 16 bases between them. CDR3 DNA sequence: TGTGCCAGCAGCTTAAAGGGGTATACAGGGATCGGGGAGCTGTTTTTT. As protein: CASSLKGYTGIGELFF.

V and J are TRBV11-2 and TRBJ1-2, with 8 positions matching TRBD1. J lost 4 bases, V lost 5 bases, and 9 bases had no gene match. This CDR3 spans 15 amino acids. The germline V gene has CDR1 SGHAT and CDR2 FQNNGV. The chain's CDR3 is CASSPTDRGGYGYTF. In DNA, the CDR3 is TGTGCCAGCAGCCCTACAGACAGGGGAGGCTATGGCTACACCTTC.

This clonotype was found a few times. The chain combines TRBV24-1 with TRBJ1-5; TRBD1 matches at 7 bases. This CDR3 has 15 amino acids. Per the germline V gene, CDR1 is KGHDR and CDR2 is SFDVKD. Germline trimming cut 8 bases from V and 2 bases from J; bases unmatched to any gene: 8. CDR3 sequence (DNA): TGTGCCACCAACAGGGGAATGAAGGGCAATCAGCCCCAGCATTTT. Its translation: CATNRGMKGNQPQHF.

This sequence joins TRBV4-1 and TRBJ2-3; D is perhaps TRBD2 (6 bases). The CDR3 consists of 14 residues. CDR1 is MGHRA and CDR2 is YSYEKL in the germline V gene. V was cut by 3 bases and J by 8 bases, with 15 bases left in between. The CDR3 nucleotides read TGCGCCAGCAGCCACTTTGGGGGAGGTTTTACGCAGTATTTT. Translated: CASSHFGGGFTQYF.

The chain has TRBV7-2 and TRBJ2-7, with 9 bases identical to TRBD2. The CDR3 has 16 amino acids. CDR1 is SGHTA and CDR2 is FQGNSA in the germline V gene. V lost 6 bases, J lost 3 bases, and 12 bases stayed unmatched. In DNA, the CDR3 is TGTGCCAGCAGGACGGACACCGGGACTAGCAGCTACGAGCAGTACTTC. Amino acid sequence: CASRTDTGTSSYEQYF.

The chain links TRBV20-1 to TRBJ2-1; 8 bases align to TRBD2. The germline V gene encodes CDR1 DFQATT and CDR2 SNEGSKA (reference sequence). Trimming cost V 5 bases and J 10 bases; bases outside gene matches: 13. The CDR3 consists of 14 residues. As DNA, the CDR3 is TGCAGTGCTTCACTAGCGGAGCGGGCTCCGGAGCAGTTCTTC. It is translated as CSASLAERAPEQFF.

The V call is TRBV19, the J call TRBJ1-1; 8 bases agree with TRBD1. CDR3 length: 15 amino acids. In germline, CDR1 is LNHDA, CDR2 SQIVND (reference sequence). The V gene end was trimmed by 2 bases and the J gene end by 2 bases; junction bases not matched to a gene: 4. DNA of the CDR3: TGTGCCAGTAGTATACAGGGGGCTTATAACACTGAAGCTTTCTTT. Its translation is CASSIQGAYNTEAFF.

The V and J genes are TRBV11-1 and TRBJ2-1, with 7 bases identical to TRBD1. The ends lost 5 bases at V and 6 bases at J; junction bases unmatched: 4. Per germline, CDR1 SGHAT and CDR2 FQDESV (reference sequence). This CDR3 comprises 13 residues. DNA of the CDR3: TGTGCCAGCAGCCGGGGACAGATCAATGAGCAGTTCTTC. It translates to CASSRGQINEQFF. The variable domain in full, with the rest retrieved from reference TRBV11-1 and TRBJ2-1, is EAEVAQSPRYKITEKSQAVAFWCDPISGHATLYWYRQILGQGPELLVQFQDESVVDDSQLPKDRFSAERLKGVDSTLKIQPAELGDSAMYLCASSRGQINEQFFGPGTRLTVL.

This clonotype was seen only a few times. V gene TRBV6-2 or TRBV6-3 combines with J gene TRBJ1-2; tentatively, D is TRBD1 (6 bases). Trimming removed 2 bases from V and 6 bases from J, with 16 bases in between. Germline values: CDR1 MNHEY, CDR2 SVGEGT. This CDR3 comprises 15 residues. This chain's CDR3 is CASSYPGQFGDGYTF. The CDR3, as DNA: TGTGCCAGCAGTTACCCAGGACAGTTTGGGGATGGCTACACCTTC.

This chain joins TRBV24-1 and TRBJ2-3; D is unclear. The V and J ends lost 5 bases and 1 base respectively, with 9 bases between them. CDR1 KGHDR and CDR2 SFDVKD come from the germline V gene. This CDR3 comprises 14 residues. CDR3 loop: CATSGRIGTDTQYF. CDR3 DNA: TGTGCCACCAGTGGCAGAATCGGCACAGATACGCAGTATTTT.

The chain links TRBV24-1 to TRBJ2-3, with a tentative D call TRBD2 (6 bases). The CDR3 totals 16 residues. V shed 3 bases and J shed 0 bases, with 12 bases lying between them. Germline V gene data show CDR1 as KGHDR and CDR2 as SFDVKD. The CDR3 sequence: CATSDVSGSSTDTQYF. Here the CDR3 DNA reads TGTGCCACCAGTGATGTGAGCGGGTCTAGCACAGATACGCAGTATTTT.

This clonotype was found once. This chain links TRBV5-4 with TRBJ2-1, with 10 bases identical to TRBD2. J lost 7 bases, V lost 2 bases, and 6 bases had no gene match. The CDR3 runs to 15 residues. Germline-derived CDR1 and CDR2 are SGHNT and YYREEE (reference sequence). Written as DNA, the CDR3 is TGTGCCAGCAGCTTTTGGTCTAGCGGGGGAAATGAGCAGTTCTTC. Its protein is CASSFWSSGGNEQFF.